Described below is a single T cell receptor beta chain sequence and its context. No antigen is known for it. This entry belongs to a study of post-analysis software for immune sequencing data. Unique molecular identifiers were built into the TCR beta cDNA libraries. Between roughly 1 and 10 million T cells gave rise to 500,000 to 600,000 cDNA molecules. TCRdb called the PCR reads again in MiXCR, with one record for every CDR3 protein. Of hundreds of thousands of distinct CDR3 sequences listed, around 27% are singletons. Study outcomes and limitations: Normalized Chao1 diversity was significantly lower in multiple sclerosis patients than in controls. With TRBV5-6, TRBV5-1 and TRBV20-1 included, about five TRBV segments were more frequent in patients than in controls.

The CDR3 length is 15 residues. Germline CDR1 reads MDHEN; CDR2 reads SYDVKM. V lost 3 bases and J lost 7, with 16 bases in between. This clonotype was obtained from a girl under 18 with multiple sclerosis. V usage is TRBV28 and J usage is TRBJ1-5; D possibly corresponds to TRBD1 (5 bases). The material sequenced was blood. CDR3 coding DNA: TGTGCCAGCAGTTTTGGTAGGGGACGTGGGCAGCCCCAGCATTTT. Amino acid sequence: CASSFGRGRGQPQHF.